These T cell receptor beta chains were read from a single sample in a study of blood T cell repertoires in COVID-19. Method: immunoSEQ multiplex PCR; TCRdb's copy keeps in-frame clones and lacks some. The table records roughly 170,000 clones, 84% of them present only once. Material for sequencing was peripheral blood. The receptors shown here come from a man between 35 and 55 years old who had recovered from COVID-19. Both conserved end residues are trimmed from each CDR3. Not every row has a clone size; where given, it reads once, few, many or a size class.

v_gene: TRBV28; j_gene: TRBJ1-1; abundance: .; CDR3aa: ASSLGQGKAF
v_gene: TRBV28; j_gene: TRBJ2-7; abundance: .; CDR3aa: ASSLRISVYEQY
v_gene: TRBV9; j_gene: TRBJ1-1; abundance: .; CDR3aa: ASSVSGMNTEAF
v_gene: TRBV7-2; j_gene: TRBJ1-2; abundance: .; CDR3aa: ASSLALIVTGRGYT
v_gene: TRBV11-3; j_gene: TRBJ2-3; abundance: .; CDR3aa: ASSPGTSGSTDTQY
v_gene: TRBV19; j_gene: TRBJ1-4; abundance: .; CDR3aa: ASSIRTNNEKLF
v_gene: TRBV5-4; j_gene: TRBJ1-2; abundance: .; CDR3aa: ASSLAGTGGYYGYT
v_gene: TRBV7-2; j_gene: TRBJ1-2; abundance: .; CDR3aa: ASSHSIGQGGSYT
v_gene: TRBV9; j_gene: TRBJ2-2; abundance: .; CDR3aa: ASSVRMQATTGELF
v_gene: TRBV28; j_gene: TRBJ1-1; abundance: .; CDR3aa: ASSPPTGLEAF
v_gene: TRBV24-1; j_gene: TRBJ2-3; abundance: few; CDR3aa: ATSDPGTRVRY
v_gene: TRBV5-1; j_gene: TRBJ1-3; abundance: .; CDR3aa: ASRQGPSGNTIY
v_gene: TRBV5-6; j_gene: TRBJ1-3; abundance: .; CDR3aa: ASSLSGSSGNTIY
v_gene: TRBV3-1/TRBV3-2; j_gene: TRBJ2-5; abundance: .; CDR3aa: ASSPPAPGLLQETQY
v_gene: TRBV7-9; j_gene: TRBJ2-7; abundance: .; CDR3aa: ASSLPGTGYYEQY
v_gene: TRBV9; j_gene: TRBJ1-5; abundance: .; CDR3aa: ASSAGQQDQPQH
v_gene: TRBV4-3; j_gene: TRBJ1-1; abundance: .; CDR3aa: ASSPEAGLNTEAF
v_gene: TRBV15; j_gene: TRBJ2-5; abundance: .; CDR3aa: ATSRQGLAGVSGETQY
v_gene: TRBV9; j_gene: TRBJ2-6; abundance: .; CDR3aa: ASSSPPLADFSGANVLT
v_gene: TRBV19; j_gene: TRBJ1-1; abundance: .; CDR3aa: ASTEGIRGDTEAF
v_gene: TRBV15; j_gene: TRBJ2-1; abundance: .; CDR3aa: ATSRLLGLYNEQF
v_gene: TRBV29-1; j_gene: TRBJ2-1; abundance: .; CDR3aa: SVESPDSGGVGQF
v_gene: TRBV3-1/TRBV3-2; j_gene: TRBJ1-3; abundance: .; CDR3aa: ASSQETGRGNTIY
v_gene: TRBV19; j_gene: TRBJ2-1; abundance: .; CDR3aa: ASSMGTGIGYEQF
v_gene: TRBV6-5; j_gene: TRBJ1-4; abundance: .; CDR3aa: ASSLSWATNEKLF
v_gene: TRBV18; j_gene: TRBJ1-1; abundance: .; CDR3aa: ASSGGVNTEAF
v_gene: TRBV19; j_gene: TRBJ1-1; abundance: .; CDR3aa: ASGVKGTEAF
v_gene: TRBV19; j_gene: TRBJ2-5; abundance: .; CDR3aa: ASSPQGQETQY
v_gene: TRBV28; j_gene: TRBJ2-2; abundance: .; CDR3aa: ASSRLGFGELF
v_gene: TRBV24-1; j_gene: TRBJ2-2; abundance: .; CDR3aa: ATSGGAGELF
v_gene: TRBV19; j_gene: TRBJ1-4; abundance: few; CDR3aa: ASSRDSISTNEKLF